This TCR beta chain was sequenced in a study of PD-1 blockade in classical Hodgkin lymphoma (dated by TCRdb to about 2020). Study-level background: Nivolumab dosing was 3 mg/kg intravenously every 2 weeks, continuing until either disease progression or unacceptable toxicity. To define a peripheral blood immune signature of response to PD-1 blockade in classical Hodgkin lymphoma, the study combined TCR beta sequencing with CyTOF.

In regard to this clone: It has no known antigen specificity. The input lacks base qualities; no much larger clone sits a single base away.

General findings and caveats noted by the study authors: Diversity was lower in patients who began nivolumab less than 1 year after ASCT, so these patients were left out of later analyses to avoid confounding by immune reconstitution. Newly diagnosed patients were reported to have lower baseline TCR diversity than healthy donors, and relapsed/refractory patients were reported to have lower baseline TCR diversity still. A significant rise by C4D1 was seen in CD4+ but not CD8+ TCR diversity (p=0.0027 vs p=0.16), with the rise being most apparent in complete responders (p=0.02). The study covered only a single clinical trial cohort, and the causes of the repertoire differences, possibly disease activity or prior therapy, were still not defined. Baseline diversity similar to that of newly diagnosed patients was observed in trial patients achieving complete response, whereas significantly lower diversity was observed in partial responders and progressors.

Genomic DNA was isolated using the Qiagen DNeasy kit from unsorted PBMCs as well as from negatively selected CD4+ and CD8+ fractions. Using primers that anneal to V and J segments, immunoSEQ multiplex PCR amplified the TCR beta CDR3 regions. A synthetic immune receptor repertoire was used to minimize amplification bias, and any remaining bias was removed computationally after sequencing. The paper's processing steps were these. Repertoire diversity was quantified as the Shannon entropy index using custom Python scripts. Unsorted, CD4+ and CD8+ repertoires were analyzed separately, except for combined analyses in which CD4+ and CD8+ sequences were merged in silico. Clonal expansion was defined as a frequency increase of at least 2-fold after treatment compared with C1D1, and clones undetected at baseline were assigned a pseudocount of 0.5. Singleton clones were defined as clones with 0 or 1 copy at C1D1, and non-singleton clones were defined as clones with 2 or more copies. Clones expanded in unsorted samples were assigned a CD4+, CD8+ or unknown annotation through matching of protein sequences in sorted samples from the same patient. Diversity changes from C1D1 to C4D1 were tested in paired samples using Wilcoxon tests. TCRdb stores this immuneACCESS table with in-frame sequences only. Part of the clones is absent; in the studies checked, under half of the shortfall reflects unresolved V genes, and no reason is known for the rest. That table supplies the V and J calls and clone size; D and trimming were determined from the DNA. The sample contains 25,000 to 35,000 clones, around 85% of them found a single time. The ten largest make up just under 2.5% of the sample.

Interpreted using the paper, the time point label stands for: cycle 4 day 1 (C4D1), after five to seven weeks of nivolumab. Every trial patient had relapsed after autologous stem cell transplantation, and cohorts A, B and C differed in prior brentuximab vedotin exposure. A Miltenyi CD4+ T cell isolation kit was used for magnetic negative selection to purify CD4+ T cells from thawed PBMCs. The trial cohort comprised some 60 patients with relapsed/refractory classical Hodgkin lymphoma whose best overall responses were complete response, partial response or progressive disease. Single-agent nivolumab was administered to trial patients in the multi-cohort phase II CheckMate 205 trial. An independent review committee assessed best overall response using the 2007 International Working Group response criteria. Trial PBMCs were collected just before the start of nivolumab (C1D1) and during therapy at cycle 2 day 1 and cycle 4 day 1. Peripheral blood was collected in 8 mL Vacutainer Cell Preparation Tubes, from which PBMCs were isolated by centrifugation and then cryopreserved. Purified CD4+ and CD8+ fractions were prepared only for cases in which an additional PBMC sample was available. Magnetically labelled cells were removed on LS columns in a quadroMACS separator, and the flow-through was collected as the purified fraction.

The germline V gene encodes CDR1 SGHTA and CDR2 FQGNSA. The germline V and J ends show losses of 5 bases and 1 base respectively, and no gene match explains 4 bases of the junction. CDR3 length: 15 amino acids, cysteine to phenylalanine. Here the CDR3 DNA is all that survives: 45 bases in frame from base 1. Material: CD4+ T cells from blood, obtained before the fourth cycle of nivolumab. The sequence is built from TRBV7-2 and TRBJ2-2, and 7 bases in between align with TRBD2. This TCR was sampled from a human donor with classical Hodgkin lymphoma. This receptor carries the CDR3 CASSPVAGNTGELFF. The bases read TGTGCCAGCAGCCCCGTAGCGGGGAACACCGGGGAGCTGTTTTTT.